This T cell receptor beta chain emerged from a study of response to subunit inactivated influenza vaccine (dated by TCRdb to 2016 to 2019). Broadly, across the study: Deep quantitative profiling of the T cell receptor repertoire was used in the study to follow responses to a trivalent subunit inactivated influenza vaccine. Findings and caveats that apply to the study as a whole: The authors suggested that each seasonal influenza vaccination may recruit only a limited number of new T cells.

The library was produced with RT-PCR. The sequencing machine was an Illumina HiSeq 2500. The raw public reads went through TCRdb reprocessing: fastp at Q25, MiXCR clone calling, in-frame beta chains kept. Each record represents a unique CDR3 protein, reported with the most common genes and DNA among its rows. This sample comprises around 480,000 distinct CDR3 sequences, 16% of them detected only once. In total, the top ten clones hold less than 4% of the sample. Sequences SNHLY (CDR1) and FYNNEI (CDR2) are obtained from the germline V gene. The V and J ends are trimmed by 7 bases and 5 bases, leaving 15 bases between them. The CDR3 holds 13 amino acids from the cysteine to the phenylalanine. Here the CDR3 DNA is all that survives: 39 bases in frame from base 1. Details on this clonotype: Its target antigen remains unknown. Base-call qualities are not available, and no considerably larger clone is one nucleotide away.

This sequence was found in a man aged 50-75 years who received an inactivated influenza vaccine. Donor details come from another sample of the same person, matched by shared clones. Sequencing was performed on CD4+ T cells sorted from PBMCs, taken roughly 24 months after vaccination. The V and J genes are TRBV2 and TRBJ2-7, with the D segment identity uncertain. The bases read TGTGCCAGCAAGCTCCTACCCGGACACGAGCAGTACTTC. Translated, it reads CASKLLPGHEQYF. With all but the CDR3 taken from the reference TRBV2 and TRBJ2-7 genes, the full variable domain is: EPEVTQTPSHQVTQMGQEVILRCVPISNHLYFYWYRQILGQKVEFLVSFYNNEISEKSEIFDDQFSVERPDGSNFTLKIRSTKLEDSAMYFCASKLLPGHEQYFGPGTRLTVT.